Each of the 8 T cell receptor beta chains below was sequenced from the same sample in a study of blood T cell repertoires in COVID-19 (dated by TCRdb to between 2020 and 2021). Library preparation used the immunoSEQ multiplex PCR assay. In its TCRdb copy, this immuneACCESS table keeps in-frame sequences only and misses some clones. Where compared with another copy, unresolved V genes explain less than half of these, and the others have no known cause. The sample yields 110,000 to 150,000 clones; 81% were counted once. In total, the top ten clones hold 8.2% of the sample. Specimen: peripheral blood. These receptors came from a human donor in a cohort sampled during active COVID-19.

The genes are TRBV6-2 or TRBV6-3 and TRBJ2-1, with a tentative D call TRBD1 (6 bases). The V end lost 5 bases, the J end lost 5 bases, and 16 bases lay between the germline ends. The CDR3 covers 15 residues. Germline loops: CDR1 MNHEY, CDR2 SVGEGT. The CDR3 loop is CASSLPLGTNNEQFF. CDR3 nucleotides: TGTGCCAGCAGTCTACCGTTGGGGACAAACAATGAGCAGTTCTTC.

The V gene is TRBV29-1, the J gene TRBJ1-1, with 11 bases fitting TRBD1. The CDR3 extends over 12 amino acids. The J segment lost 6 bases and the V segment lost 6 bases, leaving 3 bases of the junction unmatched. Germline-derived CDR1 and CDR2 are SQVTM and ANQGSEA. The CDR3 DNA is TGCAGCGTGAGGGGACAGGGGGCTGAAGCTTTCTTT. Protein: CSVRGQGAEAFF.

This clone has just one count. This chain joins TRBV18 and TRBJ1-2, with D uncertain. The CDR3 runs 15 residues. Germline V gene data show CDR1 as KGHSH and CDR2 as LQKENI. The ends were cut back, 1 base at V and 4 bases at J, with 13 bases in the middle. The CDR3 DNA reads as TGTGCCAGCTCACCACTGGGGAGACAAGGCTATGGCTACACCTTC. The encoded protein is CASSPLGRQGYGYTF.

The CDR3: CASSKVPPPRGEHTEAFF. The CDR3 bases are TGTGCCAGCAGCAAAGTCCCTCCCCCGCGGGGGGAGCACACTGAAGCTTTCTTT. This chain joins TRBV21-1 and TRBJ1-1. TRBV21-1 constitutes a pseudogene. The CDR3 has 18 amino acids.

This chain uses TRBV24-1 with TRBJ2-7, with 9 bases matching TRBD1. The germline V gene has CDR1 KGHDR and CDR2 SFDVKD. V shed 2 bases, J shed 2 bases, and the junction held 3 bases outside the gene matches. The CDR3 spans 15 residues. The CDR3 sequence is CATSDSRQGAYEQYF. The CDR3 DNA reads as TGTGCCACCAGTGATTCGCGACAGGGGGCCTACGAGCAGTACTTC.

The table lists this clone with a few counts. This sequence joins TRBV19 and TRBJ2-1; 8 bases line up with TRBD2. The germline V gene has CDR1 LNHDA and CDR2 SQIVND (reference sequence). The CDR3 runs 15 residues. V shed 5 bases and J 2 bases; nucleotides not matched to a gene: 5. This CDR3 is CASSPRTSPYNEQFF. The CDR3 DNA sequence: TGTGCCAGTAGTCCCCGGACTAGCCCCTACAATGAGCAGTTCTTC.

CDR3 nucleotides: TGTGCCATCAGTGAAGGACAGGGCCCTTACGAGCAGTACTTC. This encodes CAISEGQGPYEQYF. This chain connects TRBV10-3 to TRBJ2-7; 8 nucleotides line up with TRBD1. Germline CDR1 is ENHRY and CDR2 is SYGVKD. V shed 3 bases and J 4 bases; nucleotides not matched to a gene: 5. The CDR3 totals 14 residues.

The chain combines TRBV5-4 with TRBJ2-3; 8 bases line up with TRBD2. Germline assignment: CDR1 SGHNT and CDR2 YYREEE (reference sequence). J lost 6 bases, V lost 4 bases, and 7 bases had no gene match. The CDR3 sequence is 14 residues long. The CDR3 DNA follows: TGTGCCAGCAGCCTCGGGGGGGCTCGGGATACGCAGTATTTT. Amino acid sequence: CASSLGGARDTQYF.